This TCR beta chain was recovered during a study of shared clonotypes between healthy human individuals. The CDR3 spans 15 residues. Trimming removed 0 bases from V and 8 bases from J, with 16 bases in between. The germline gives CDR1 MNHEY, CDR2 SVGAGI. Regarding this clone: Its antigen remains unknown.

Every subset had its genomic DNA shared out evenly among several immunoSEQ plates. The assay was immunoSEQ multiplex PCR, and TCRdb's table has in-frame clones only and misses some. The data show about 500,000 clones, over 60% seen once. Study-level findings and limits: Clonotype sharing among donors likely depends on sequencing depth.

Sequencing input: PBMCs. The TCR sequence derives from a woman in her forties in good health. Some clones in this sample may be carry-over from other donors' samples. This chain connects TRBV6-5 to TRBJ1-2, with D possibly being TRBD1 (6 bases). This chain's CDR3 is CASSYSRGAGKGYTF. The CDR3 coding sequence is TGTGCCAGCAGTTACTCGAGGGGGGCTGGGAAGGGCTACACCTTC.